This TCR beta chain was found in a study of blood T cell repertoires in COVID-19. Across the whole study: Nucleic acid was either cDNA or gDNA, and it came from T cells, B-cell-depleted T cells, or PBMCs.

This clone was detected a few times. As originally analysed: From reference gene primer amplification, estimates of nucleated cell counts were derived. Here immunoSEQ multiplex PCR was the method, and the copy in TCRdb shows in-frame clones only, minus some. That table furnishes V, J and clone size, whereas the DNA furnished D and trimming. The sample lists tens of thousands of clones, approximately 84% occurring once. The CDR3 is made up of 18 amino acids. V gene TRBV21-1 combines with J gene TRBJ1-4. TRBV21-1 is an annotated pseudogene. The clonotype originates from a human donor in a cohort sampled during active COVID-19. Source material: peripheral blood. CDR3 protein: CASSQRGEPGLLGEKLFF. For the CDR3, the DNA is TGTGCCAGCAGCCAGCGGGGGGAGCCCGGACTCTTGGGGGAAAAACTGTTTTTT.